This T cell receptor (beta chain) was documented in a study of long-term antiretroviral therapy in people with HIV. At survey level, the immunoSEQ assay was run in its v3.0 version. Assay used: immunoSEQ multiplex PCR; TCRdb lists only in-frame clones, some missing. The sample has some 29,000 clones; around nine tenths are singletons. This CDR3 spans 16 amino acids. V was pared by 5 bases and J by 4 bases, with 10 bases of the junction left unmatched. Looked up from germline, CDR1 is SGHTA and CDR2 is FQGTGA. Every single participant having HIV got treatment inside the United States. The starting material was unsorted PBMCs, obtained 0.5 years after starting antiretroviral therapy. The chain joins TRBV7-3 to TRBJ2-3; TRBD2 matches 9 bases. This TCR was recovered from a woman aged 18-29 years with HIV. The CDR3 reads CASSLALAGLADTQYF. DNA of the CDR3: TGTGCCAGCAGCCTCGCCCTAGCGGGACTCGCAGATACGCAGTATTTT.